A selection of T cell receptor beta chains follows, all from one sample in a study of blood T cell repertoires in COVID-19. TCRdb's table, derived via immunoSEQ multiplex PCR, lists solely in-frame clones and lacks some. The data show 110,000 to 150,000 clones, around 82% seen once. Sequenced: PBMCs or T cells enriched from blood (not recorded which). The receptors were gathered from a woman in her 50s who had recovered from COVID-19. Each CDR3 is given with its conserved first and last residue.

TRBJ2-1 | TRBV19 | CASSRYPKGLAGDNEQFF
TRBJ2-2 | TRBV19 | CASRTTGTVNTGELFF
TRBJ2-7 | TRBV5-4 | CASSPRTGGGEQYF
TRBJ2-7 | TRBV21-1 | CASSKALDRANEQYF
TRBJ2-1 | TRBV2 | CASRDSFLNNEQFF
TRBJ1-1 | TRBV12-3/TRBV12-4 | CASSPGGTTEAFF
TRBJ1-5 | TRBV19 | CASSWGRTSNQPQHF
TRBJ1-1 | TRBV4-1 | CASSQDRREGYTEAFF
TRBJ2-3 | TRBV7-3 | CASSLTSGGFTDTQYF
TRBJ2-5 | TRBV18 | CASSPTGGGYRETQYF
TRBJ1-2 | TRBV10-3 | CATTGTYGYTF
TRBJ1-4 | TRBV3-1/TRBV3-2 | CASSQSFGGEKLFF
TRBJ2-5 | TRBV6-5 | CATRGTGGETQYF
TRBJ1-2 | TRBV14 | CASSQGDRIYGYTF
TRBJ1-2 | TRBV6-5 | CASSRTGRYGYTF
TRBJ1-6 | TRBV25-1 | CASSDSGVSPLHF
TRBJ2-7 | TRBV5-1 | CASYNPAGPYEQYF
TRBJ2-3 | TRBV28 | CASRLADATQYF
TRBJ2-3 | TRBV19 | CASSIDRSSGGLSTDTQYF
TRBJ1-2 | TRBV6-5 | CASSYSQAPYGYTF
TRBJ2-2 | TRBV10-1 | CASRSTGTGELFF
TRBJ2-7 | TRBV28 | CASSQNYEQYF
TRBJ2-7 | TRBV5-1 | CASSSWTGSSYEQYF
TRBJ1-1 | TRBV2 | CASSDLRTEAFF
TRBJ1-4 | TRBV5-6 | CASSLGTGGFSNEKLFF
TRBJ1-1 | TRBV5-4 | CASRFTGDTEAFF
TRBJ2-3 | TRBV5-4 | CASSLGQATDTQYF
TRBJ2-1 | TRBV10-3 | CAISALRDRVYEQFF
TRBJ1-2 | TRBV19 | CASQKGVGSIYGYTF
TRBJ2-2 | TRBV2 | CASSDEDRDGGELFF
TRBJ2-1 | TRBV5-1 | CASSLMDGLAGKDEQFF
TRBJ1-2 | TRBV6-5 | CASSYSPQGAYGYTF
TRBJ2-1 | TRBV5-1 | CASSQTTDYNEQFF
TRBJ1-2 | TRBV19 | CASRDREHGYTF
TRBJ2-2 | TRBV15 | CATRKGLNTGELFF